This T cell receptor (beta chain) was recovered during a study of cytomegalovirus exposure and HLA in healthy donors. Broader study findings: Cytomegalovirus association was listed for about 150 TCR beta chains. After further analysis at a later stage, under 20,000 TCR beta sequences were associated with HLA alleles at 0.05 false discovery rate.

Participants comprised healthy donors of bone marrow. The CDR3 sequence is 18 residues long. Germline trimming cut 5 bases from V and 0 bases from J; bases unmatched to any gene: 6. CDR1 is SEHNR and CDR2 is FQNEAQ in the germline V gene (reference sequence). Primers for the PCR totalled 60 Vbeta and 13 Jbeta. The table came from immunoSEQ multiplex PCR; TCRdb's copy has only in-frame clones and leaves some out. In the table there are roughly 61,000 clones, around 90% of which are singletons. With regard to this clone: The antigen is undetermined.

Specimen: PBMCs. The TCR was taken from a man younger than 40 in good health and CMV-seropositive. The J gene is TRBJ2-1, the V gene TRBV7-9; 14 bases fit TRBD2. In nucleotides, the CDR3 is TGTGCCAGCAGCCGTCGGGGGACTAGCGGGAGCTCCTACAATGAGCAGTTCTTC. Protein product: CASSRRGTSGSSYNEQFF.